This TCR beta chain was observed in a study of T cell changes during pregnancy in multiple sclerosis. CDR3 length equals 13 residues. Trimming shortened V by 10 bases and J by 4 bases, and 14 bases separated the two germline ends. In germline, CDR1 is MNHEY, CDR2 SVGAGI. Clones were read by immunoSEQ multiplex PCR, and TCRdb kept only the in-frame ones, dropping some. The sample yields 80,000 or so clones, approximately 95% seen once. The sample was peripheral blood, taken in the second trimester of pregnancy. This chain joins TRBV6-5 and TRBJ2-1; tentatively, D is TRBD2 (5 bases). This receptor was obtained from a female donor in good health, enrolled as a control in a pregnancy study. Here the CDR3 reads CAIGRSVYNEQFF. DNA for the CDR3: TGTGCCATTGGGAGAAGCGTTTACAATGAGCAGTTCTTC.